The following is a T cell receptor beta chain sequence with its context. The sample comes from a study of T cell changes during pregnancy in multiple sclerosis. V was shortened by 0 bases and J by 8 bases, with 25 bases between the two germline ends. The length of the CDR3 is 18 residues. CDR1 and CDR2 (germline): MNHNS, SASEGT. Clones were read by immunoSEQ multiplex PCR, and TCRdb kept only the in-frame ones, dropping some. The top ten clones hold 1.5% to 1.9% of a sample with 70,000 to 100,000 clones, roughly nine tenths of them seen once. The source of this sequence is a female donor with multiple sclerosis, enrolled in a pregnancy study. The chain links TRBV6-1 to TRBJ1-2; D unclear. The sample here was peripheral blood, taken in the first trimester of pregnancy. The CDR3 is CASSEATTSPGNIWGYTF. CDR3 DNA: TGTGCCAGCAGTGAAGCGACAACCAGCCCTGGAAATATATGGGGCTACACCTTC.